This TCR beta chain is from a study of T cell changes during pregnancy in multiple sclerosis. Here immunoSEQ multiplex PCR was the method, and the copy in TCRdb shows in-frame clones only, minus some. The table lists some 60,000 clones, 90% of them singletons, with 3.3% in the top ten. This CDR3 contains 14 residues. Trimming removed 0 bases at V and 7 bases at J, with 10 bases between. The germline gives CDR1 SGHTA, CDR2 FQGNSA. The source is a female donor in good health, enrolled as a control in a pregnancy study. V and J are TRBV7-2 and TRBJ2-1, with D possibly TRBD2 on 5 matching bases. Here the sequenced sample was peripheral blood, taken in the first trimester of pregnancy. As DNA, the CDR3 is TGTGCCAGCAGCTTAGCGCTAGCCGGGAATGAGCAGTTCTTC. Translated: CASSLALAGNEQFF.